One and the same sample provided the 32 T cell receptor beta chains below, sequenced in a study of blood T cell repertoires in COVID-19. Measured with immunoSEQ multiplex PCR; TCRdb has only the in-frame clones, and not every one. The profile shows roughly 230,000 clones, approximately 80% of them singletons. Material: peripheral blood. The receptors were sampled from a woman between 50 and 59 years old with acute or convalescent COVID-19.

This clone was counted once. This chain connects TRBV19 to TRBJ1-2; 7 positions agree with TRBD1. Germline lookup yields CDR1 LNHDA and CDR2 SQIVND (reference sequence). The length of the CDR3 is 12 residues. The trim removed 9 bases at V and 4 bases at J, leaving 5 bases unmatched. CDR3 DNA: TGTGCCAGCAGGGGGACGGGCTATGGCTACACCTTC. As protein: CASRGTGYGYTF.

This clone has a handful of counts. J is TRBJ2-1 and V is TRBV10-1; 9 nucleotides agree with TRBD2. Germline V gives CDR1 WNHNN, CDR2 SYGVQD (reference sequence). V lost 5 bases and J lost 7; bases outside the gene matches: 12. The CDR3 sequence is 16 residues long. The DNA for the CDR3 is TGCGCCAGCAGTCGGGCGGTGCGGGAGGGTAGGAATGAGCAGTTCTTC. Translating it yields CASSRAVREGRNEQFF.

V gene TRBV6-6 combines with J gene TRBJ2-3, with TRBD1 as a possible D gene (6 bases). Trimming took 8 bases from V and 3 from J, leaving 15 bases between them. Germline values: CDR1 MNHNY, CDR2 SVGAGI (reference sequence). This CDR3 region has 14 residues. The CDR3: CASGLARGTDTQYF. In DNA, the CDR3 is TGTGCCAGCGGGTTAGCGAGGGGGACAGATACGCAGTATTTT.

The chain recombines TRBV6-5 with TRBJ2-7; 12 bases are a match to TRBD2. Germline trimming cut 5 bases from V and 4 bases from J; bases unmatched to any gene: 6. Germline V CDR1 and CDR2: MNHEY, SVGAGI. This CDR3 contains 15 residues. CDR3 bases: TGTGCCAGCAGTCGTAGACTAGCGGGAGAGTACGAGCAGTACTTC. Amino acid sequence: CASSRRLAGEYEQYF.

The rearrangement links TRBV7-3 to TRBJ2-5; D unclear. The ends were cut back, 0 bases at V and 3 bases at J, with 5 bases in the middle. There are 13 residues in the CDR3. Per germline, CDR1 SGHTA and CDR2 FQGTGA. The CDR3 DNA sequence: TGTGCCAGCAGCTTAACGTCAGAAGAGACCCAGTACTTC. This codes for CASSLTSEETQYF.

The rearrangement links TRBV4-2 to TRBJ2-3; TRBD2 matches 7 bases. Germline CDR1 is LGHNA and CDR2 is YNFKEQ. This CDR3 region has 14 residues. V lost 4 bases, J lost 5 bases, and 6 bases stayed unmatched. CDR3 sequence: CASSRVPGGDTQYF. CDR3 bases: TGTGCCAGCAGCCGTGTCCCGGGGGGAGATACGCAGTATTTT.

This chain connects TRBV7-8 to TRBJ1-3; D is unresolved. Germline V CDR1 and CDR2: SGHVS, FQNEAQ. The length of the CDR3 is 13 residues. V was clipped by 5 bases and J by 0 bases, with 5 bases between them. CDR3 nucleotide sequence: TGTGCCAGCAGCCCAAACTCTGGAAACACCATATATTTT. Its translation is CASSPNSGNTIYF.

This rearrangement joins TRBV3-1 (or the pseudogene TRBV3-2) to TRBJ2-3; TRBD2 matches at 7 bases. The CDR3 loop spans 15 amino acids. Trimming removed 6 bases from V and 0 bases from J; junction bases left unmatched: 6. Germline-derived CDR1 and CDR2 are LGHDT and YNNKEL (reference sequence). Here the CDR3 reads CASRGRGDSTDTQYF. The CDR3 nucleotides are TGTGCCAGCAGGGGACGGGGGGATAGCACAGATACGCAGTATTTT.

This clone was found a few times. The V and J genes are TRBV28 and TRBJ2-1; 7 bases line up with TRBD1. The CDR3 covers 15 residues. V lost 2 bases and J lost 7; bases outside the gene matches: 8. The germline V gene has CDR1 MDHEN and CDR2 SYDVKM. The CDR3 nucleotides read TGTGCCAGCAGTTTAGAACAGGGGACGAGAAATGAGCAGTTCTTC. It translates to CASSLEQGTRNEQFF. Supplemented by reference TRBV28 and TRBJ2-1, the full variable domain reads DVKVTQSSRYLVKRTGEKVFLECVQDMDHENMFWYRQDPGLGLRLIYFSYDVKMKEKGDIPEGYSVSREKKERFSLILESASTNQTSMYLCASSLEQGTRNEQFFGPGTRLTVL.

The rearrangement links TRBV6-6 to TRBJ2-3; weak D call: TRBD2 (5 bases). V was cut by 2 bases and J by 7 bases, with 7 bases left in between. Germline V gene sequence: CDR1 MNHNY, CDR2 SVGAGI (reference sequence). This CDR3 has 12 amino acids. The CDR3 nucleotides read TGTGCCAGCAGTTACGCGGGTAATACGCAGTATTTT. It yields the protein CASSYAGNTQYF.

This chain's CDR3 is CASSHETYGTGSYEQYF. The CDR3 DNA reads TGCGCCAGCAGCCACGAAACATACGGGACAGGGTCCTACGAGCAGTACTTC. The chain employs TRBV4-1 and TRBJ2-7; the match to TRBD1 covers 9 bases. This CDR3 contains 17 residues. V was clipped by 3 bases and J by 1 base; unmatched bases: 10. The germline CDR1 and CDR2 sequences are MGHRA and YSYEKL.

This clone has a single count. CDR3 residues: CASSTPDRKTGELFF. The CDR3 DNA reads as TGTGCCAGCAGCACCCCGGACAGGAAGACCGGGGAGCTGTTTTTT. The chain uses TRBV21-1 and TRBJ2-2; TRBD1, as called in the table, went unchecked against the DNA. TRBV21-1 is labeled a pseudogene. The CDR3 covers 15 residues.

The chain links TRBV27 to TRBJ2-5, with 13 positions matching TRBD2. The V gene end was trimmed by 3 bases and the J gene end by 4 bases; junction bases not matched to a gene: 2. The germline gives CDR1 MNHEY, CDR2 SMNVEV (reference sequence). There are 15 residues in the CDR3. In DNA form, the CDR3 reads TGTGCCAGCAGTTTCAGGACTAGCGGGAGAGAGACCCAGTACTTC. Protein product: CASSFRTSGRETQYF.

DNA for the CDR3: TGTGCCAGCAGCTCCCTTTGGACAGGGGAGAAGGGCAATCAGCCCCAGCATTTT. This gives the protein CASSSLWTGEKGNQPQHF. The V and J genes are TRBV7-2 and TRBJ1-5; the match to TRBD1 covers 9 bases. The length of the CDR3 is 18 residues. V shed 4 bases, J shed 2 bases, and the junction held 12 bases outside the gene matches. Germline assignment: CDR1 SGHTA and CDR2 FQGNSA. The complete variable domain, with remaining parts taken from reference TRBV7-2 and TRBJ1-5, reads GAGVSQSPSNKVTEKGKDVELRCDPISGHTALYWYRQSLGQGLEFLIYFQGNSAPDKSGLPSDRFSAERTGGSVSTLTIQRTQQEDSAVYLCASSSLWTGEKGNQPQHFGDGTRLSIL.

This clone was counted a single time. The rearrangement uses TRBV30 and TRBJ1-6; a weak D match, TRBD1 (5 bases). CDR1 GTSNPN and CDR2 SVGIG come from the germline V gene (reference sequence). The CDR3 spans 13 residues. V was clipped by 6 bases and J by 5 bases, with 11 bases between them. The DNA of the CDR3 is TGTGCCTGCGGGGAGGGGAATAATTCACCCCTCCACTTT. Its translation: CACGEGNNSPLHF.

This rearrangement joins TRBV11-2 to TRBJ1-6; no reliable D call. Germline V gives CDR1 SGHAT, CDR2 FQNNGV. The CDR3 is 14 residues long. Trimming took 2 bases from V and 5 from J, leaving 7 bases between them. This CDR3 reads CASSLWADNSPLHF. The CDR3 DNA reads TGTGCCAGCAGCTTATGGGCAGATAATTCACCCCTCCACTTT.

The chain links TRBV11-2 to TRBJ2-7; 8 positions match TRBD1. Losses at the gene ends were 7 bases for V and 7 bases for J; bases not matched to a gene: 9. Germline CDR1 reads SGHAT; CDR2 reads FQNNGV. The CDR3 covers 13 residues. The CDR3 here is CASTSGTGFEQYF. As DNA, the CDR3 is TGTGCCAGCACATCCGGGACAGGCTTTGAGCAGTACTTC.

The chain is built from TRBV5-4 and TRBJ2-2, with a weak D call TRBD2 (6 bases). The CDR3 is 15 residues long. Germline loops: CDR1 SGHNT, CDR2 YYREEE (reference sequence). V was clipped by 1 base and J by 4 bases, with 11 bases between them. The CDR3 protein is CASSLMEGGTGELFF. The CDR3 DNA reads TGTGCCAGCAGCTTGATGGAGGGCGGCACCGGGGAGCTGTTTTTT.

This clone was seen a few times. V gene TRBV5-4 combines with J gene TRBJ2-7; 10 bases are shared with TRBD1. V dropped 4 bases and J dropped 2; count of bases not matched to a gene: 6. CDR1 and CDR2 from the germline V gene are SGHNT and YYREEE (reference sequence). The CDR3 sequence is 15 residues long. CDR3 sequence: CASSPGTGATYEQYF. The CDR3 DNA is TGTGCCAGCAGCCCGGGGACAGGGGCAACCTACGAGCAGTACTTC.

This chain joins TRBV19 and TRBJ2-5, with D perhaps TRBD2 (5 bases). The CDR3 length is 14 residues. Germline V CDR1 and CDR2: LNHDA, SQIVND (reference sequence). The V end was cut by 8 bases, the J end by 5 bases, with 18 bases between. The CDR3 bases are TGTGCCAGTGCCCGGACTTGGCTAAGGGAGACCCAGTACTTC. This codes for CASARTWLRETQYF.

The genes are TRBV3-1 (or the pseudogene TRBV3-2) and TRBJ2-2; no clear D gene. V was pared by 0 bases and J by 6 bases, with 11 bases between. CDR1 LGHDT and CDR2 YNNKEL come from the germline V gene (reference sequence). The CDR3 has 15 residues. CDR3 bases: TGTGCCAGCAGCCAAGATAGGCTAGTAGCCGGGGAGCTGTTTTTT. Amino acids: CASSQDRLVAGELFF.

V and J are TRBV27 and TRBJ2-1; D remains unclear. The ends were cut back, 6 bases at V and 8 bases at J, with 8 bases in the middle. The CDR3 spans 11 residues. In germline, CDR1 is MNHEY, CDR2 SMNVEV (reference sequence). Here the CDR3 DNA reads TGTGCCAGCAGCCCTAGATATGAGCAGTTCTTC. The encoded protein is CASSPRYEQFF.

This rearrangement joins TRBV24-1 to TRBJ2-3; TRBD2 matches at 7 bases. This CDR3 is built from 14 residues. Germline V gene sequence: CDR1 KGHDR, CDR2 SFDVKD. V trimming: 5 bases; J trimming: 3 bases; junction bases outside the gene matches: 4. The CDR3 reads CATSGGEGTDTQYF. The CDR3 DNA sequence: TGTGCCACCAGTGGGGGGGAGGGAACAGATACGCAGTATTTT.

The CDR3 region has the DNA TGTGCCAGCAGCCAGCAAAGTCGGGGCACTGAAGCTTTCTTT. Translated, it gives CASSQQSRGTEAFF. The rearrangement joins TRBV3-1 (or the pseudogene TRBV3-2) to TRBJ1-1; no definite D call. The V end lost 3 bases, the J end lost 4 bases, and 12 bases lay between the germline ends. Germline CDR1 is LGHDT and CDR2 is YNNKEL (reference sequence). The length of the CDR3 is 14 residues.

The sample holds a few counts of this clone. The rearrangement links TRBV5-1 to TRBJ2-7; 10 bases match TRBD1. This CDR3 is 14 amino acids long. The germline CDR1 and CDR2 sequences are SGHRS and YFSETQ. Trimming removed 2 bases from V and 9 bases from J; junction bases left unmatched: 8. CDR3 loop: CASSFSGTGAAQYF. The CDR3 region has the DNA TGCGCCAGCAGCTTTTCCGGGACAGGGGCGGCGCAGTACTTC.

For this clone: At one of its ends the junction is not consistent with the germline gene, which may arise from a read error. The J gene is TRBJ2-2, the V gene TRBV2; D is undetermined. The CDR3 spans 13 residues. Germline loops: CDR1 SNHLY, CDR2 FYNNEI. CDR3 region: CAGSYTNTGELFF. The CDR3 DNA reads as TGTGCCGGCAGTTATACGAACACCGGGGAGCTGTTTTTT.

A single count supports this clone. This chain joins TRBV19 and TRBJ2-1, with 8 bases lining up with TRBD1. Germline V gene sequence: CDR1 LNHDA, CDR2 SQIVND (reference sequence). With V trimmed by 6 bases and J by 3 bases, 4 bases remained unmatched. The CDR3 spans 14 residues. The CDR3, as DNA: TGTGCCAGTAGCGGACAGGGAGACTACAATGAGCAGTTCTTC. This sequence encodes CASSGQGDYNEQFF.

J is TRBJ1-5 and V is TRBV30; D is undetermined. Trimming removed 2 bases at V and 7 bases at J, with 15 bases between. The CDR3 runs 14 residues. Looked up from germline, CDR1 is GTSNPN and CDR2 is SVGIG (reference sequence). The CDR3 region is CAWSKNLEGQPQHF. CDR3 nucleotide sequence: TGTGCCTGGAGTAAAAACCTAGAGGGACAGCCCCAGCATTTT. The full variable domain, rest sourced from reference TRBV30 and TRBJ1-5, is SQTIHQWPATLVQPVGSPLSLECTVEGTSNPNLYWYRQAAGRGLQLLFYSVGIGQISSEVPQNLSASRPQDRQFILSSKKLLLSDSGFYLCAWSKNLEGQPQHFGDGTRLSIL.

This clone was recorded a few times. J is TRBJ2-1 and V is TRBV2; maybe TRBD2 (5 bases). Germline V gives CDR1 SNHLY, CDR2 FYNNEI. This CDR3 is built from 13 residues. V lost 6 bases, J lost 2 bases, and 8 bases lay in between. In nucleotides, the CDR3 is TGTGCCAGCAGAGCGCGGGCCTACAATGAGCAGTTCTTC. Translation: CASRARAYNEQFF.

The chain recombines TRBV28 with TRBJ1-2; 7 nucleotides match TRBD1. The CDR3 covers 14 residues. V shed 5 bases, J shed 4 bases, and the junction held 7 bases outside the gene matches. CDR1 is MDHEN and CDR2 is SYDVKM in the germline V gene. The chain's CDR3 is CASSPLGQVYGYTF. Written as DNA, the CDR3 is TGTGCCAGCAGTCCACTCGGACAGGTCTATGGCTACACCTTC.

The CDR3 region has the DNA TGTGCCAGCAGCCCCGCGGGGGGGCACCACGAGCAGTACTTC. It yields the protein CASSPAGGHHEQYF. V is TRBV9 and J is TRBJ2-7; TRBD2 matches at 9 bases. Germline-derived CDR1 and CDR2 are SGDLS and YYNGEE. This CDR3 contains 14 residues. The J segment lost 5 bases and the V segment lost 4 bases, leaving 7 bases of the junction unmatched.

The CDR3 DNA follows: TGTGCCAGCACCCCGGGTGGGCATGAGCAGTTCTTC. Translated: CASTPGGHEQFF. The chain combines TRBV6-2 or TRBV6-3 with TRBJ2-1; the D is unclear. V was shortened by 7 bases and J by 8 bases, with 12 bases between the two germline ends. This CDR3 comprises 12 residues. In germline, CDR1 is MNHEY, CDR2 SVGEGT.